The rows below give T cell receptor beta chains drawn from one sample of a study of beta chain features in type 1 diabetes. Profiling relied on immunoSEQ multiplex PCR, and the TCRdb table lists in-frame clones only, not all of them. The data contain 140,000 to 150,000 clones, over 9.5% of them singletons. Material for sequencing was naive CD4+ T cells from blood. The source is a man aged 18 to 35 in good health. The CDR3 runs from the conserved cysteine through the conserved F or W. The D gene is left open where the match is weak. Size is stated for part of the rows, as once, few or many counts, or as a class when the clone is expanded.

v_gene,abundance,j_gene,d_gene,CDR3aa,CDR3nt
TRBV29-1,-,TRBJ2-2,TRBD1,CSVDEGAFTGELFF,TGCAGCGTTGATGAGGGGGCGTTCACCGGGGAGCTGTTTTTT
TRBV15,many,TRBJ1-1,-,CATSTRQNTEAFF,TGTGCCACCAGCACCCGACAGAACACTGAAGCTTTCTTT
TRBV10-3,few,TRBJ1-2,TRBD1,CAIPYKTGNYGYTF,TGTGCCATCCCTTACAAGACAGGGAACTATGGCTACACCTTC
TRBV7-9,many,TRBJ2-5,-,CASSPKQEETQYF,TGTGCCAGCAGCCCCAAACAAGAAGAGACCCAGTACTTC
TRBV6-1,few,TRBJ2-7,TRBD2,CALRALAGSYEQYF,TGTGCCCTCAGGGCTCTAGCGGGGTCCTACGAGCAGTACTTC
TRBV29-1,many,TRBJ1-1,TRBD1,CSGRDRVPNTEAFF,TGCAGCGGTCGGGACAGGGTACCGAACACTGAAGCTTTCTTT
TRBV7-7,-,TRBJ2-2,-,CASSANGHPNTGELFF,TGTGCCAGCAGCGCGAACGGACACCCGAACACCGGGGAGCTGTTTTTT
TRBV14,few,TRBJ1-5,-,CASSQDGVQPQHF,TGTGCCAGCAGCCAAGATGGAGTTCAGCCCCAGCATTTT
TRBV18,few,TRBJ2-5,TRBD1,CASSSNRQGNGETQYF,TGTGCCAGCTCATCCAATCGACAGGGGAATGGGGAGACCCAGTACTTC
TRBV6-6,-,TRBJ1-4,-,CASSQGGEKLFF,TGTGCCAGCAGTCAAGGAGGGGAAAAACTGTTTTTT
TRBV11-2,-,TRBJ2-5,-,CASSLRGGYETQYF,TGTGCCAGCAGCCTGAGGGGGGGGTATGAGACCCAGTACTTC
TRBV5-1,-,TRBJ2-1,-,CASSLEAGSYNEQFF,TGCGCCAGCAGCTTGGAAGCGGGCTCTTACAATGAGCAGTTCTTC
TRBV5-4,-,TRBJ1-3,-,CASSLEQGSLGNTIYF,TGTGCCAGCAGCTTGGAACAGGGATCTCTTGGAAACACCATATATTTT
TRBV18,-,TRBJ1-2,-,CASSPPQGRNYGYTF,TGTGCCAGCTCACCACCCCAGGGGCGCAACTATGGCTACACCTTC
TRBV28,-,TRBJ2-1,-,CASSPYGSAGNEQFF,TGTGCCAGCAGCCCCTACGGGAGTGCGGGCAATGAGCAGTTCTTC
TRBV7-2,few,TRBJ2-5,-,CASSGYQETQYF,TGTGCCAGCTCGGGATACCAAGAGACCCAGTACTTC
TRBV7-3,few,TRBJ1-4,-,CASSSNRALNEKLFF,TGTGCCAGCAGCTCGAACAGGGCTCTTAATGAAAAACTGTTTTTT
TRBV7-8,-,TRBJ2-5,TRBD2,CASSLVGGERETQYF,TGTGCCAGCAGCTTAGTTGGGGGGGAAAGGGAGACCCAGTACTTC
TRBV18,-,TRBJ1-2,-,CASSPIDTSNYGYTF,TGTGCCAGCTCACCGATCGACACGTCTAACTATGGCTACACCTTC
TRBV18,few,TRBJ2-3,TRBD2,CASSPEAGGHTDTQYF,TGTGCCAGCTCACCAGAAGCGGGGGGACACACAGATACGCAGTATTTT
TRBV7-6,-,TRBJ1-1,TRBD1,CASSLQGANTEAFF,TGTGCCAGCAGCTTACAGGGGGCGAACACTGAAGCTTTCTTT
TRBV7-2,few,TRBJ2-1,-,CASSPIYNEQFF,TGTGCCAGCAGCCCTATCTACAATGAGCAGTTCTTC
TRBV5-1,-,TRBJ2-5,-,CASSLGGEETQYF,TGCGCCAGCAGCTTGGGAGGAGAAGAGACCCAGTACTTC
TRBV18,few,TRBJ1-4,TRBD1,CASGGQGFEKLFF,TGTGCCAGCGGGGGACAGGGTTTTGAAAAACTGTTTTTT
TRBV7-3,few,TRBJ2-3,TRBD2,CASSFQAGAPDTQYF,TGTGCCAGCAGCTTTCAAGCGGGGGCCCCAGATACGCAGTATTTT
TRBV7-2,few,TRBJ2-5,-,CASSLGGQETQYF,TGTGCCAGCAGCTTAGGCGGTCAAGAGACCCAGTACTTC
TRBV18,few,TRBJ1-4,TRBD1,CASSPLKDRATEKLFF,TGTGCCAGCTCACCACTGAAAGACAGGGCCACTGAAAAACTGTTTTTT
TRBV27,-,TRBJ2-3,-,CASRREYSTDTQYF,TGTGCCAGCAGGAGGGAGTACAGCACAGATACGCAGTATTTT
TRBV2,-,TRBJ2-7,-,CASSTTSVYEQYF,TGTGCCAGCAGTACGACATCCGTCTACGAGCAGTACTTC
TRBV10-2,few,TRBJ2-2,-,CASSVRPGANTGELFF,TGCGCCAGCAGTGTCCGGCCAGGTGCAAACACCGGGGAGCTGTTTTTT
TRBV30,few,TRBJ2-5,TRBD2,CAWSEGLAGGGETQYF,TGTGCCTGGAGTGAGGGACTAGCGGGGGGAGGTGAGACCCAGTACTTC
TRBV7-2,-,TRBJ2-5,-,CASRLARGQETQYF,TGTGCCAGCAGACTAGCAAGGGGCCAAGAGACCCAGTACTTC